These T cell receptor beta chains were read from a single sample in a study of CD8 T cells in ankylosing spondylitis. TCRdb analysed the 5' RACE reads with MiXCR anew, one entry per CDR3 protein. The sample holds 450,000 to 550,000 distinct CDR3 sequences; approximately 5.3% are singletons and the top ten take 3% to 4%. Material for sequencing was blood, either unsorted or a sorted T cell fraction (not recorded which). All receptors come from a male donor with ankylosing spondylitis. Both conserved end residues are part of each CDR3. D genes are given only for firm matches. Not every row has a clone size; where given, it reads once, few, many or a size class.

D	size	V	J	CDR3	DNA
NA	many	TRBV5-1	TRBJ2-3	CASSLAGQDTQYF	TGCGCCAGCAGCTTGGCGGGGCAAGATACGCAGTATTTT
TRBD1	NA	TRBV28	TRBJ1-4	CASSPGTVNEKLFF	TGTGCCAGCAGTCCCGGGACAGTTAATGAAAAACTGTTTTTT
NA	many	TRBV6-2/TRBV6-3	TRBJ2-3	CASSYRLPLHGTQYF	TGTGCCAGCAGTTATCGACTTCCGCTCCACGGTACGCAGTATTTT
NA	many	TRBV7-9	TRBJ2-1	CASSFLLSYNEQFF	TGTGCCAGCAGCTTCCTCCTGAGTTACAATGAGCAGTTCTTC
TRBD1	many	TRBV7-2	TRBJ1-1	CASSARQGYTEAFF	TGTGCCAGCAGCGCCCGACAGGGTTACACTGAAGCTTTCTTT
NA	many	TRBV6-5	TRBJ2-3	CASSYSGRATDTQYF	TGTGCCAGCAGTTACTCCGGCAGGGCCACAGATACGCAGTATTTT
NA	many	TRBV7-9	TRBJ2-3	CASSQQGSATGTQYF	TGTGCCAGCAGCCAACAGGGTTCAGCGACGGGTACGCAGTATTTT
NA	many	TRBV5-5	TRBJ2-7	CASRISSGNSYEQYF	TGTGCCAGCAGGATCAGCTCCGGGAACTCCTACGAGCAGTACTTC
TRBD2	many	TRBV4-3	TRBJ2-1	CASSQGGSSNEQFF	TGCGCCAGCAGCCAAGGCGGGAGTAGTAATGAGCAGTTCTTC
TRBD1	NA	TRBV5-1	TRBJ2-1	CASSRDSVRDEQFF	TGCGCCAGCAGCAGGGACAGCGTCAGGGATGAGCAGTTCTTC
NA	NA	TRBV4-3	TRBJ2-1	CASSQRGGVVSYNEQFF	TGCGCCAGCAGCCAACGAGGGGGGGTAGTCTCCTACAATGAGCAGTTCTTC
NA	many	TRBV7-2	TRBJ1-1	CASSLASMNTEAFF	TGTGCCAGCAGCTTAGCCAGCATGAACACTGAAGCTTTCTTT
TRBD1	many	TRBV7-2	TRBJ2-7	CASSLLGQGASYEQYF	TGTGCCAGCAGCCTCCTTGGACAGGGGGCATCCTACGAGCAGTACTTC
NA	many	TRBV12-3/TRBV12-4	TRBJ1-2	CASSPHPSGWFGYTF	TGTGCCAGCAGTCCCCATCCCAGCGGATGGTTCGGCTACACCTTC
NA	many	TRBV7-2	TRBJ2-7	CASSLGHRVSSYEQYF	TGTGCCAGCAGCTTAGGCCACAGGGTATCATCCTACGAGCAGTACTTC
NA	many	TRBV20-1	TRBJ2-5	CSARTLTTQETQYF	TGCAGTGCTAGGACCCTAACGACCCAAGAGACCCAGTACTTC
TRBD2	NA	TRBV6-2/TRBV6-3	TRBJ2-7	CASTLAGGFYEQYF	TGTGCCAGCACGTTAGCGGGAGGGTTCTACGAGCAGTACTTC
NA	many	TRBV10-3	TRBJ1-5	CAISFDSYSNQPQHF	TGTGCCATCAGTTTTGACAGTTATAGCAATCAGCCCCAGCATTTT
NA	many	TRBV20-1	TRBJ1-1	CSALGLKTEAFF	TGCAGTGCCTTAGGACTGAAAACTGAAGCTTTCTTT
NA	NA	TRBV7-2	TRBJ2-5	CASSKRITQETQYF	TGTGCCAGCAGCAAACGAATCACCCAAGAGACCCAGTACTTC
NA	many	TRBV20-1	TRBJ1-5	CSATQGSANNQPQHF	TGCAGTGCTACACAGGGTAGTGCGAACAATCAGCCCCAGCATTTT
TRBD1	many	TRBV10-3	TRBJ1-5	CAIRGDRNQPQHF	TGTGCCATCAGAGGGGACAGGAATCAGCCCCAGCATTTT
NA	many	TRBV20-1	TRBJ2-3	CSATGTITDTQYF	TGCAGTGCCACGGGTACAATCACAGATACGCAGTATTTT
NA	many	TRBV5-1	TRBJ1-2	CASSLEGDSGYTF	TGCGCCAGCAGCTTGGAGGGAGATAGTGGCTACACCTTC
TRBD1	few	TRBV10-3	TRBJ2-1	CASRRTGGQLGNEQFF	TGTGCCAGCAGGCGGACAGGGGGACAATTAGGGAATGAGCAGTTCTTC
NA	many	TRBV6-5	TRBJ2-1	CASSYSILGSRNEQFF	TGTGCCAGCAGTTACTCGATACTCGGTAGTCGGAATGAGCAGTTCTTC
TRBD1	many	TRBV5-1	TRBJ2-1	CASSIDRDNEQFF	TGCGCCAGCAGCATCGACAGGGACAATGAGCAGTTCTTC
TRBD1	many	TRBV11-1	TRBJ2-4	CASSPPRGDRAAKNIQYF	TGTGCCAGCAGCCCACCTAGGGGGGACAGGGCAGCCAAAAACATTCAGTACTTC
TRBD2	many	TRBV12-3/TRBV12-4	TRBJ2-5	CASRSPGGALETQYF	TGTGCCAGCAGGTCCCCCGGGGGGGCCTTGGAGACCCAGTACTTC
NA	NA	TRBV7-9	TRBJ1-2	CASSPPWGEYGYTF	TGTGCCAGCAGCCCCCCCTGGGGAGAGTATGGCTACACCTTC
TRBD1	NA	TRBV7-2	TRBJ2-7	CASSPDRGTYEQYF	TGTGCCAGCAGCCCTGACAGGGGTACCTACGAGCAGTACTTC
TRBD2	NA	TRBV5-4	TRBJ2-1	CASTWGWLAGDHLRPRSYNEQFF	TGTGCCAGCACCTGGGGGTGGCTAGCGGGGGACCATTTACGACCCCGCTCCTACAATGAGCAGTTCTTC
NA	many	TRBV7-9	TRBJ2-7	CASSLKGLEQYF	TGTGCCAGCAGCTTGAAGGGCCTCGAGCAGTACTTC
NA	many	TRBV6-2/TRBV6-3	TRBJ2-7	CASSRMGTDLGEQYF	TGTGCCAGCAGCCGGATGGGGACGGACTTAGGCGAGCAGTACTTC
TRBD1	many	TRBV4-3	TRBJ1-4	CASSRSGGTGDEKLFF	TGCGCCAGCAGCCGCTCCGGCGGGACAGGGGATGAAAAACTGTTTTTT
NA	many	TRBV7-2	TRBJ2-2	CASSLASRGWGIGELFF	TGTGCCAGCAGCCTGGCCTCTAGGGGATGGGGGATCGGGGAGCTGTTTTTT
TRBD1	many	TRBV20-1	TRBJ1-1	CSARTGGGTEAFF	TGCAGTGCCAGGACAGGGGGGGGCACTGAAGCTTTCTTT
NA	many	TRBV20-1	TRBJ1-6	CSARGRGNSSPLHF	TGCAGTGCTAGGGGCCGGGGGAATAGTTCACCCCTCCACTTT
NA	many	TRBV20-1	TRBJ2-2	CSARDLSPKPGQSTGELFF	TGCAGTGCTAGAGATCTGTCCCCTAAGCCTGGCCAGAGCACCGGGGAGCTGTTTTTT
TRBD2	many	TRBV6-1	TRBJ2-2	CASEAGTNTGELFF	TGTGCCTCTGAAGCGGGGACCAACACCGGGGAGCTGTTTTTT
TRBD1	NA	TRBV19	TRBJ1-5	CASSKGQSIRGQHF	TGTGCCAGTAGCAAGGGACAGTCAATCAGGGGCCAGCATTTT
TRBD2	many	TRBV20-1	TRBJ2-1	CSATLAGSSYNEQFF	TGCAGTGCTACCCTAGCGGGATCCTCCTACAATGAGCAGTTCTTC
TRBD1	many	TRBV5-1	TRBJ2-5	CASSEGQAFLQETQYF	TGCGCCAGCAGCGAAGGACAGGCCTTCCTCCAAGAGACCCAGTACTTC
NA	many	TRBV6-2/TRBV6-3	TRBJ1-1	CASSHKITEAFF	TGTGCCAGCAGCCACAAGATCACTGAAGCTTTCTTT
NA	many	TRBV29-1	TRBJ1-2	CSVGGRINYGYTF	TGCAGCGTTGGCGGCAGGATTAATTATGGCTACACCTTC
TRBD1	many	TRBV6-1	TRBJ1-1	CASRPRQGAINTEAFF	TGTGCCAGCAGGCCTAGACAGGGGGCGATTAACACTGAAGCTTTCTTT
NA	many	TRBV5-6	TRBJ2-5	CASSLGVKETQYF	TGTGCCAGCAGCTTAGGTGTAAAGGAGACCCAGTACTTC
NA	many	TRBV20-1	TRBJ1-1	CSASTGDEAFF	TGCAGTGCTTCGACTGGGGACGAAGCTTTCTTT
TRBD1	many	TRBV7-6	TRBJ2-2	CASSFATGENTGELFF	TGTGCCAGCAGTTTTGCTACAGGGGAGAACACCGGGGAGCTGTTTTTT
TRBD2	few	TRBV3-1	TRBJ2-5	CASSQGAGVIQETQYF	TGTGCCAGCAGCCAAGGGGCGGGGGTAATTCAAGAGACCCAGTACTTC